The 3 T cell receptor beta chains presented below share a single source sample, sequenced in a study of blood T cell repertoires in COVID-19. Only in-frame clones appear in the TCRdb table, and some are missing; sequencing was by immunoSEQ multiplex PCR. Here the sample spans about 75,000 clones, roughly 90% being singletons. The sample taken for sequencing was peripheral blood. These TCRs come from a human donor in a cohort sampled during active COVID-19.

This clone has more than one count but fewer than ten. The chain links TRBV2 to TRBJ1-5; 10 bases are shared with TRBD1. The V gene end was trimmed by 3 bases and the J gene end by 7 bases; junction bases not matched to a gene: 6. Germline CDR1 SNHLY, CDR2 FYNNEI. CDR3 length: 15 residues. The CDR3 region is CASSESTGGWQPQHF. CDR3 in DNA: TGTGCCAGCAGTGAGTCGACAGGGGGCTGGCAGCCCCAGCATTTT.

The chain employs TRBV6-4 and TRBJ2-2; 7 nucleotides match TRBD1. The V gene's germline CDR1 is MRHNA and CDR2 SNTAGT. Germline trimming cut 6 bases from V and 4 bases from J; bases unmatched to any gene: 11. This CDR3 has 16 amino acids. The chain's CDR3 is CASSRDTGARTGELFF. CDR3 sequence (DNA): TGTGCCAGCAGCAGGGATACAGGGGCGCGCACCGGGGAGCTGTTTTTT.

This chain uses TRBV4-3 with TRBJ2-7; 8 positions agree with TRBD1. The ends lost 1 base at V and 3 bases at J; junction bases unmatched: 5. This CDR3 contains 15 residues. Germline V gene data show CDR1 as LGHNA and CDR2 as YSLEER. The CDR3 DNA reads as TGCGCCAGCAGCCAAGGGACAGGGAAGGGCTACGAGCAGTACTTC. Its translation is CASSQGTGKGYEQYF.